Listed below are T cell receptor beta chains from one sample, sequenced in a study of identical twins. TCRdb used MiXCR to reprocess the 5' RACE reads, holding one entry per CDR3 protein. The sample has 650,000 to 750,000 distinct CDR3 sequences, about 20% seen once. These data were also reused for a study on T cells expressing NK-cell markers.

The material sequenced was PBMCs. The receptors here all came from a woman between 18 and 29 years old in good health. Each CDR3 is given with its conserved first and last residue. Size is stated for part of the rows, as once, few or many counts, or as a class when the clone is expanded.

j_call: TRBJ2-1
v_call: TRBV12-3/TRBV12-4
clone_size: many
cdr3_aa: CASSWGGVYNEQFF

j_call: TRBJ2-1
v_call: TRBV5-1
clone_size: few
cdr3_aa: CASSLDGREGLDEQFF

j_call: TRBJ2-3
v_call: TRBV11-3
clone_size: NA
cdr3_aa: CASSLEAGSQYF

j_call: TRBJ2-5
v_call: TRBV12-3/TRBV12-4
clone_size: NA
cdr3_aa: CASSLRDFQETQYF

j_call: TRBJ1-2
v_call: TRBV3-1
clone_size: NA
cdr3_aa: CASSQGGGGYGYTF

j_call: TRBJ2-1
v_call: TRBV18
clone_size: NA
cdr3_aa: CASSPSGATYNEQFF

j_call: TRBJ2-3
v_call: TRBV24-1
clone_size: many
cdr3_aa: CATSDVGTDTQYF

j_call: TRBJ1-2
v_call: TRBV12-3/TRBV12-4
clone_size: NA
cdr3_aa: CASSTGPLYGYTF

j_call: TRBJ2-6
v_call: TRBV12-3/TRBV12-4
clone_size: NA
cdr3_aa: CAFSSTPIGVSGANVLTF

j_call: TRBJ2-7
v_call: TRBV10-3
clone_size: many
cdr3_aa: CAAMGSYEQYF

j_call: TRBJ2-7
v_call: TRBV5-1
clone_size: NA
cdr3_aa: CASSPGGSNEQYF

j_call: NA
v_call: TRBV27
clone_size: NA
cdr3_aa: CASSPYVGGIQYF

j_call: TRBJ1-5
v_call: TRBV12-3/TRBV12-4
clone_size: NA
cdr3_aa: CASSWASEGPQHF

j_call: TRBJ2-5
v_call: TRBV20-1
clone_size: many
cdr3_aa: CSARAGLGETQYF

j_call: TRBJ2-2
v_call: TRBV29-1
clone_size: few
cdr3_aa: CSGREGLYTGELFF

j_call: TRBJ2-4
v_call: TRBV7-2
clone_size: many
cdr3_aa: CASSLDVGQGGIQYF

j_call: TRBJ1-1
v_call: TRBV25-1
clone_size: few
cdr3_aa: CASQDRRNTEAFF

j_call: TRBJ2-7
v_call: TRBV4-3
clone_size: NA
cdr3_aa: CASSLRAGRTLEQYF

j_call: TRBJ1-2
v_call: TRBV20-1
clone_size: once
cdr3_aa: CSAQEGTNYGYTF

j_call: TRBJ2-1
v_call: TRBV7-2
clone_size: many
cdr3_aa: CASSPLTSGRGNEQFF

j_call: TRBJ2-4
v_call: TRBV18
clone_size: NA
cdr3_aa: CASSPNREHWYF

j_call: TRBJ1-2
v_call: TRBV6-1
clone_size: many
cdr3_aa: CASSRTDNYGYTF

j_call: TRBJ1-1
v_call: TRBV29-1
clone_size: NA
cdr3_aa: CSAAKGSSMNTEAFF

j_call: TRBJ1-4
v_call: TRBV5-1
clone_size: NA
cdr3_aa: CASSPGSGGHEKLFF

j_call: TRBJ2-5
v_call: TRBV12-3/TRBV12-4
clone_size: NA
cdr3_aa: CASSLVGGADQETQYF

j_call: TRBJ2-3
v_call: TRBV20-1
clone_size: NA
cdr3_aa: CSASGGRGVDTQYF

j_call: TRBJ2-3
v_call: TRBV2
clone_size: few
cdr3_aa: CASKTRRDTDTQYF

j_call: TRBJ1-2
v_call: TRBV20-1
clone_size: few
cdr3_aa: CSASWGNYGYTF

j_call: TRBJ2-7
v_call: TRBV12-3/TRBV12-4
clone_size: NA
cdr3_aa: CASKLGTGKDEQYF

j_call: TRBJ2-3
v_call: TRBV9
clone_size: NA
cdr3_aa: CASSEGGPDTQYF

j_call: TRBJ2-1
v_call: TRBV20-1
clone_size: NA
cdr3_aa: CSARVETSGNGRDEQFF

j_call: TRBJ2-7
v_call: TRBV3-1
clone_size: few
cdr3_aa: CASSQAHAYEQYF